Following are 5 T cell receptor beta chains from one sample sequenced in a study of blood T cell repertoires in COVID-19. Clones were sequenced by immunoSEQ multiplex PCR, and TCRdb holds only the in-frame ones, with some missing. The sample shows around 100,000 clones, approximately 90% of them seen only once. The sequenced sample consisted of peripheral blood. The receptors shown here come from a human donor with active COVID-19. The donor label of this sample is uncertain.

The chain carries TRBV6-5 and TRBJ1-4, with D unresolved. V lost 2 bases, J lost 0 bases, and 7 bases lay in between. Germline CDR1 MNHEY, CDR2 SVGAGI. CDR3 size: 15 residues. Written as DNA, the CDR3 is TGTGCCAGCAGTTACGGAGCCACAACTAATGAAAAACTGTTTTTT. Encoded protein: CASSYGATTNEKLFF.

The chain employs TRBV4-1 and TRBJ2-1; 7 bases line up with TRBD2. The CDR3 runs 15 residues. V was pared by 3 bases and J by 8 bases, with 10 bases of the junction left unmatched. Germline V lookup: CDR1 MGHRA, CDR2 YSYEKL. This CDR3 is CASSQLGGGTDEQFF. The CDR3 DNA sequence: TGCGCCAGCAGCCAGCTCGGCGGGGGAACAGATGAGCAGTTCTTC.

DNA of the CDR3: TGTGCCATCAGGCAGACTAGCGGGGGGTCAGATACGCAGTATTTT. Translation gives CAIRQTSGGSDTQYF. The chain has TRBV10-3 and TRBJ2-3; 13 nucleotides match TRBD2. The J segment lost 4 bases and the V segment lost 6 bases, leaving 4 bases of the junction unmatched. Germline V gene lookup returns CDR1 ENHRY and CDR2 SYGVKD. The CDR3 is 15 residues long.

The gene calls are TRBV7-2 and TRBJ1-3; no definite D call. The CDR3 consists of 13 residues. Germline CDR1 and CDR2: SGHTA and FQGNSA. Trimming removed 1 base at V and 8 bases at J, with 9 bases between. CDR3 residues: CASSLVARDTIYF. The CDR3 bases are TGTGCCAGCAGCTTAGTTGCCCGGGACACCATATATTTT.

The chain has TRBV2 and TRBJ2-7; D may be TRBD1 (8 bases). The V end lost 4 bases, the J end lost 5 bases, and 12 bases lay between the germline ends. Looked up from germline, CDR1 is SNHLY and CDR2 is FYNNEI. This CDR3 spans 13 amino acids. The CDR3, as DNA: TGTGCCAGCAGTGGGACAGGGAGGGACGAGCAGTACTTC. It translates to CASSGTGRDEQYF.